Below, 18 T cell receptor beta chains from the same sample are listed, as sequenced in a study of spatial heterogeneity in lung cancer. Time point in this sample: sample taken at primary tumor resection. The input material, whole RNA from tumor, nontumor lung or frozen PBMC, was sequenced unsorted. TCRdb reprocessed the 5' RACE reads with MiXCR, giving one entry per CDR3 protein. The profile shows 15,000 to 20,000 distinct CDR3 sequences, roughly a fifth of them singletons. Sequencing was performed on PBMCs, taken at surgery. All receptors derive from a female donor with early-stage non-small cell lung cancer.

At least ten counts were recorded for this clonotype. This chain uses TRBV24-1 with TRBJ2-7; D unresolved. With 0 bases removed from V and 2 bases from J, the gap between germline ends came to 7 bases. Germline loops: CDR1 KGHDR, CDR2 SFDVKD. The CDR3 contains 14 residues. As DNA, the CDR3 is TGTGCCACCAGTGATTTGGAGAGGCCCTACGAGCAGTACTTC. Its translation: CATSDLERPYEQYF.

This clonotype is labeled medium-sized (0.01 to 0.1%). The genes are TRBV12-3 or TRBV12-4 and TRBJ2-5; D not resolved. With 5 bases removed from V and 3 bases from J, the gap between germline ends came to 7 bases. The CDR3 runs to 12 residues. The CDR3 here is CASSPVEETQYF. CDR3 coding DNA: TGTGCCAGCAGTCCGGTAGAAGAGACCCAGTACTTC.

This clonotype was counted ten times or more. The rearrangement links TRBV5-4 to TRBJ2-1; TRBD2 is a possible D gene (6 bases). Trimming pared 4 bases from V and 4 bases from J, leaving 18 bases between. Germline V CDR1 and CDR2: SGHNT, YYREEE (reference sequence). The length of the CDR3 is 16 residues. CDR3 sequence reads: CASSLAGSGAYNEQFF. For the CDR3, the DNA is TGTGCCAGCAGCCTGGCGGGTAGCGGAGCATACAATGAGCAGTTCTTC.

Relative to its sample, this clonotype is medium-sized. The rearrangement links TRBV7-2 to TRBJ2-3, with a tentative D call TRBD2 (6 bases). Germline CDR1 SGHTA, CDR2 FQGNSA. This CDR3 is built from 16 residues. V was pared by 4 bases and J by 0 bases, with 14 bases between. The CDR3 sequence: CASSSQAGTSTDTQYF. DNA for the CDR3: TGTGCCAGCAGCTCCCAAGCGGGCACTAGCACAGATACGCAGTATTTT.

This clonotype was observed many times. The CDR3 nucleotides are TGCAGTGCTAGCGGCGGAGCCTCCTACAATGAGCAGTTCTTC. Translation: CSASGGASYNEQFF. The chain uses TRBV20-1 and TRBJ2-1; D unresolved. The germline gives CDR1 DFQATT, CDR2 SNEGSKA (reference sequence). The CDR3 spans 14 residues. Trimming shortened V by 3 bases and J by 0 bases, and 9 bases separated the two germline ends.

This clonotype was seen many times. The chain uses TRBV5-1 and TRBJ1-4; 9 nucleotides agree with TRBD1. V lost 3 bases to trimming and J lost 6 bases; unmatched junction nucleotides: 3. CDR3 size: 14 residues. In germline, CDR1 is SGHRS, CDR2 YFSETQ. CDR3: CASSSDRGDEKLFF. The CDR3 DNA sequence: TGCGCCAGCAGCTCGGACAGGGGAGATGAAAAACTGTTTTTT.

This clonotype was detected many times. This rearrangement joins TRBV10-1 to TRBJ2-1; 9 nucleotides match TRBD2. The CDR3 is 16 residues long. V shed 3 bases, J shed 6 bases, and the junction held 9 bases outside the gene matches. CDR1 WNHNN and CDR2 SYGVQD come from the germline V gene (reference sequence). CDR3 region: CASSDSSGVPSNEQFF. The CDR3, as DNA: TGCGCCAGCAGTGATTCTAGCGGGGTGCCATCCAATGAGCAGTTCTTC.

This clonotype came up many times. The rearrangement uses TRBV4-2 and TRBJ2-3; possible D gene TRBD2, 5 bases. The CDR3 has 16 residues. V lost 2 bases to trimming and J lost 0 bases, with 12 bases between them. Germline CDR1 and CDR2: LGHNA and YNFKEQ. The CDR3, as DNA: TGTGCCAGCAGCCAATCGGACTTCTCTAGCACAGATACGCAGTATTTT. Its translation is CASSQSDFSSTDTQYF.

This clonotype was found many times. The CDR3 is CATSQTVNTEAFF. As DNA, the CDR3 is TGTGCCACCAGCCAGACAGTCAACACTGAAGCTTTCTTT. J is TRBJ1-1 and V is TRBV15; a weak D match, TRBD1 (5 bases). From germline, CDR1 is LNHNV and CDR2 YYDKDF (reference sequence). The ends were cut back, 5 bases at V and 2 bases at J, with 9 bases in the middle. The CDR3 runs to 13 residues. The variable domain in full, with the rest retrieved from reference TRBV15 and TRBJ1-1, is DAMVIQNPRYQVTQFGKPVTLSCSQTLNHNVMYWYQQKSSQAPKLLFHYYDKDFNNEADTPDNFQSRRPNTSFCFLDIRSPGLGDTAMYLCATSQTVNTEAFFGQGTRLTVV.

A word on this clonotype: At one boundary the junction diverges from the germline segment, which might be a read error. In DNA, the CDR3 is TGTGCCAGCAGGGGGACTAGCAGAGATACGCAGTATTTT. As protein: CASRGTSRDTQYF. The J gene is TRBJ2-3, the V gene TRBV28, with 9 bases lining up with TRBD2. The CDR3 is made up of 13 amino acids. From germline, CDR1 is MDHEN and CDR2 SYDVKM.

Note on this clonotype: Possible read error: a much larger clone is one base away. This rearrangement joins TRBV20-1 to TRBJ2-1; D possibly corresponds to TRBD1 (6 bases). CDR3 length: 14 amino acids. CDR1 is DFQATT, CDR2 SNEGSKA, per germline (reference sequence). The CDR3 region has the DNA TGCAGAGCTAAAACAGGGAGTGGGTTGAATGAGCAGTTCTTC. Its translation is CRAKTGSGLNEQFF.

The chain is built from TRBV29-1 and TRBJ2-2; no clear D gene. This CDR3 has 13 residues. The V and J ends lost 3 bases and 3 bases respectively, with 8 bases between them. The V gene's germline CDR1 is SQVTM and CDR2 ANQGSEA. The CDR3 region is CSVEGPDTGELFF. The CDR3 nucleotides are TGCAGCGTTGAGGGCCCGGACACCGGGGAGCTGTTTTTT.

The V gene is TRBV9, the J gene TRBJ2-7; unclear D gene. Germline-derived CDR1 and CDR2 are SGDLS and YYNGEE. The CDR3 runs to 15 residues. V gave up 0 bases and J gave up 2 bases, with 12 bases separating them. Here the CDR3 reads CASSVGFGVAYEQYF. CDR3 DNA sequence: TGTGCCAGCAGCGTAGGTTTTGGGGTCGCCTACGAGCAGTACTTC.

In regard to this clonotype: This may come from a read error, since a much larger clone is one base off. This is likely a read error, given that the CDR3 carries no conserved phenylalanine or tryptophan at its end. The chain has TRBV27 and TRBJ2-7, with D possibly being TRBD2 (6 bases). V lost 3 bases, J lost 2 bases, and 8 bases lay in between. Germline V lookup: CDR1 MNHEY, CDR2 SMNVEV (reference sequence). The CDR3 sequence is 13 residues long. CDR3 region: CASSLRLAYEQYL. As DNA, the CDR3 is TGTGCCAGCAGTTTGAGACTAGCCTACGAGCAGTACTTA.

The genes are TRBV28 and TRBJ2-4, with 9 bases fitting TRBD1. The germline V gene has CDR1 MDHEN and CDR2 SYDVKM. J lost 7 bases, V lost 7 bases, and 11 bases had no gene match. The CDR3 sequence is 15 residues long. The CDR3 here is CASTPTGGGGNIQYF. The CDR3 coding sequence is TGTGCCAGCACCCCTACAGGGGGCGGCGGGAACATTCAGTACTTC.

Ten or more counts support this clonotype. V gene TRBV9 combines with J gene TRBJ2-7; 8 bases match TRBD1. CDR3 length equals 15 residues. With 0 bases clipped from V and 4 bases from J, the junction kept 6 bases outside the gene matches. CDR1 is SGDLS and CDR2 is YYNGEE in the germline V gene. DNA of the CDR3: TGTGCCAGCAGCGTAGCTCCAGGGGGCATGTACGAGCAGTACTTC. This codes for CASSVAPGGMYEQYF.

The table lists this clonotype with a count of one. The V and J genes are TRBV7-3 and TRBJ2-5; the match to TRBD2 covers 9 bases. Unmatched junction bases numbered 4, after V lost 0 bases and J lost 2 bases. The CDR3 totals 16 residues. The germline V gene has CDR1 SGHTA and CDR2 FQGTGA. As DNA, the CDR3 is TGTGCCAGCAGCTTAACGAGGACTAGCGTACAAGAGACCCAGTACTTC. This codes for CASSLTRTSVQETQYF.

This clonotype was observed many times. The CDR3: CASSIDRGTDTQYF. CDR3 bases: TGTGCCAGTAGTATCGACAGGGGAACAGATACGCAGTATTTT. The chain couples TRBV19 to TRBJ2-3, with 8 nucleotides matching TRBD1. The CDR3 contains 14 residues. After removal of 3 bases from V and 3 bases from J, the junction contained 2 bases not matched to a gene. CDR1 and CDR2 from the germline V gene are LNHDA and SQIVND (reference sequence).